A single sample is the source of the 28 T cell receptor beta chains below, sequenced in a study of T-cell reconstitution after alpha-beta-depleted transplantation in children. Study-level findings and limits: Expanded clones from the graft, numbering several hundred, reportedly supplied alpha-beta T cells about two months after transplant.

Their recognized antigens are unknown. The TCRbeta library was prepared with unique molecular identifiers. One entry per CDR3 protein results from TCRdb running MiXCR on the PCR reads. The sample shows roughly 32,000 distinct CDR3 sequences, roughly 6.7% of them seen only once. The source was peripheral blood, collected 60 days after TCRalphabeta/CD19-depleted stem cell transplant. These receptors all stem from a child under three years old who had a stem cell transplant for acute myeloid leukemia, so the T cells may come from the graft donor.

This clonotype was counted many times. This chain connects TRBV5-6 to TRBJ1-5, with D perhaps matching TRBD1 (5 bases). The CDR3 runs 15 residues. Trimming removed 4 bases from V and 5 bases from J, with 16 bases in between. Germline V gives CDR1 SGHDT, CDR2 YYEEEE. CDR3 DNA: TGTGCCAGCAGCACATATGACAGACCTCATCAGCCCCAGCATTTT. Its protein is CASSTYDRPHQPQHF.

This clonotype has a count of ten or more. The V gene is TRBV7-9, the J gene TRBJ2-1; D not resolved. V lost 5 bases and J 0 bases, leaving 11 bases between the germline ends. This CDR3 has 15 residues. CDR1 and CDR2 (germline): SEHNR, FQNEAQ (reference sequence). The CDR3 loop is CASSPPGSSYNEQFF. The CDR3 region has the DNA TGTGCCAGCAGCCCCCCAGGTAGCTCCTACAATGAGCAGTTCTTC.

This clonotype was recorded many times. The chain uses TRBV24-1 and TRBJ1-3, with a weak D call TRBD1 (5 bases). CDR3 length: 14 amino acids. The V end lost 9 bases, the J end lost 0 bases, and 11 bases lay between the germline ends. Germline values: CDR1 KGHDR, CDR2 SFDVKD. The CDR3 DNA sequence: TGTGCCACCGCAGACAGTCGCTCTGGAAACACCATATATTTT. This gives the protein CATADSRSGNTIYF.

There are a few counts of this clonotype. The J gene is TRBJ2-3, the V gene TRBV7-9, with 14 bases aligning to TRBD2. The CDR3 spans 16 residues. The V gene's germline CDR1 is SEHNR and CDR2 FQNEAQ (reference sequence). V lost 3 bases to trimming and J lost 5 bases; unmatched junction nucleotides: 4. The CDR3 spells CASSLGLAGAGDTQYF. The CDR3 bases are TGTGCCAGCAGCTTGGGACTAGCGGGGGCGGGAGATACGCAGTATTTT.

The table lists this clonotype with many counts. The chain combines TRBV28 with TRBJ1-4; D is unclear. The CDR3 is 14 residues long. The germline CDR1 and CDR2 sequences are MDHEN and SYDVKM. Trimming took 5 bases from V and 5 from J, leaving 12 bases between them. The CDR3 DNA follows: TGTGCCAGCAGTCCCCGAGGGAAAAATGAAAAACTGTTTTTT. It encodes CASSPRGKNEKLFF.

This clonotype has at least ten counts. The chain carries TRBV20-1 and TRBJ1-4; unclear D gene. The CDR3 consists of 15 residues. Trimming took off 0 bases at V and 3 bases at J, with 11 bases between the two ends. Germline V gives CDR1 DFQATT, CDR2 SNEGSKA (reference sequence). The DNA for the CDR3 is TGCAGTGCTAGAGATTGGACCGGACCTAATGAAAAACTGTTTTTT. It specifies CSARDWTGPNEKLFF.

This clonotype was counted ten times or more. J is TRBJ2-4 and V is TRBV9, with D perhaps matching TRBD2 (6 bases). The germline V and J ends were trimmed by 4 bases and 0 bases, with 14 bases remaining between them. Germline CDR1 SGDLS, CDR2 YYNGEE. The CDR3 is made up of 16 amino acids. CDR3 in amino acids: CASSPQGGVAKNIQYF. Here the CDR3 DNA reads TGTGCCAGCAGCCCCCAAGGAGGGGTAGCCAAAAACATTCAGTACTTC.

This clonotype was seen a few times. The chain combines TRBV19 with TRBJ2-3; either TRBD1 or TRBD2 may supply D (7 bases each). Per germline, CDR1 LNHDA and CDR2 SQIVND (reference sequence). CDR3 length: 13 amino acids. Deletions cut 11 bases from V and 5 bases from J, with 17 bases between. Written as DNA, the CDR3 is TGTGCCTCGGCAGGGGGGGGCGTAGATACGCAGTATTTT. This encodes CASAGGGVDTQYF.

This clonotype was found many times. The genes are TRBV29-1 and TRBJ2-3, with a possible D match to TRBD2 (6 bases). Trimming left V 6 bases short and J 2 bases short, with 24 bases between. CDR1 and CDR2 (germline): SQVTM, ANQGSEA. The CDR3 has 17 residues. The CDR3 DNA follows: TGCAGCGTGGATGGACTACACAGAAAGGGTTTCACAGATACGCAGTATTTT. Translated: CSVDGLHRKGFTDTQYF.

This clonotype has ten or more counts. The gene calls are TRBV5-4 and TRBJ2-3, with 7 nucleotides matching TRBD1. Germline CDR1 SGHNT, CDR2 YYREEE (reference sequence). The CDR3 sequence is 18 residues long. Trimming took 4 bases from V and 0 from J; bases not matched to a gene: 14. In nucleotides, the CDR3 is TGTGCCAGCAGCCCCCCCAAAGGGGGCCACATAAGCACAGATACGCAGTATTTT. It encodes CASSPPKGGHISTDTQYF.

This clonotype occurred a few times. The chain couples TRBV7-6 to TRBJ2-4; D possibly corresponds to TRBD1 (7 bases). The V gene lost 4 bases and the J gene lost 0 bases, with 19 bases spanning the gap. CDR3 length equals 18 residues. The germline V gene has CDR1 SGHVS and CDR2 FNYEAQ. CDR3 in amino acids: CASSSTNQGGLAKNIQYF. CDR3 nucleotide sequence: TGTGCCAGCAGCTCAACGAATCAGGGGGGTCTAGCCAAAAACATTCAGTACTTC.

The V call is TRBV4-2, the J call TRBJ2-5; 10 nucleotides line up with TRBD2. The CDR3 is 17 residues long. Trimming cost V 0 bases and J 4 bases; bases outside gene matches: 8. In germline, CDR1 is LGHNA, CDR2 YNFKEQ. CDR3 nucleotides: TGTGCCAGCAGCCAAGATGGGCCTAGCGGGGGCGGAGAGACCCAGTACTTC. It yields the protein CASSQDGPSGGGETQYF.

This clonotype was seen ten or more times. This chain links TRBV20-1 with TRBJ2-3; TRBD1 or TRBD2 may be the D gene (5 bases each). This CDR3 spans 14 amino acids. From germline, CDR1 is DFQATT and CDR2 SNEGSKA (reference sequence). Trimming shortened V by 0 bases and J by 3 bases, and 10 bases separated the two germline ends. The CDR3 is CSARDEGSTDTQYF. The CDR3 bases are TGCAGTGCTAGAGATGAGGGGAGTACAGATACGCAGTATTTT.

In its sample, this clonotype was seen a few times. This rearrangement joins TRBV10-3 to TRBJ2-7, with D perhaps matching TRBD2 (6 bases). The CDR3 covers 14 residues. The V gene lost 6 bases and the J gene lost 5 bases, with 17 bases spanning the gap. Germline assignment: CDR1 ENHRY and CDR2 SYGVKD. The DNA for the CDR3 is TGTGCCATCAGGATGGGACTTCGCGGGAACGAGCAGTACTTC. Encoded protein: CAIRMGLRGNEQYF.

This sequence joins TRBV2 and TRBJ2-7, with D tentatively TRBD2 (5 bases). V lost 0 bases and J lost 0, with 9 bases in between. Germline lookup yields CDR1 SNHLY and CDR2 FYNNEI. This CDR3 has 15 residues. DNA of the CDR3: TGTGCCAGCAGTGAAGCGGTAGGGAGCTCCTACGAGCAGTACTTC. It yields the protein CASSEAVGSSYEQYF.

This clonotype was picked up many times. V and J are TRBV12-3 or TRBV12-4 and TRBJ1-5; 9 bases agree with TRBD1. Losses at the gene ends were 5 bases for V and 4 bases for J; bases not matched to a gene: 3. The CDR3 runs 14 residues. The CDR3 loop reads CASSRDRANQPQHF. DNA of the CDR3: TGTGCCAGCAGTCGGGACAGGGCGAATCAGCCCCAGCATTTT.

This clonotype has a count of ten or more. The rearrangement joins TRBV10-2 to TRBJ2-7; D possibly corresponds to TRBD1 (6 bases). V lost 8 bases and J 2 bases, leaving 10 bases between the germline ends. Germline values: CDR1 WSHSY, CDR2 SAAADI. The CDR3 contains 12 residues. The CDR3 DNA follows: TGCGCCAGCTCCGGACAGCCCTACGAGCAGTACTTC. Amino acid sequence: CASSGQPYEQYF.

The chain links TRBV4-3 to TRBJ2-7; D possibly corresponds to TRBD2 (5 bases). V lost 1 base and J lost 2, with 18 bases in between. There are 17 residues in the CDR3. The germline CDR1 and CDR2 sequences are LGHNA and YSLEER. In DNA, the CDR3 is TGCGCCAGCAGCCAAGTTAGAAGGGAGACTCCCCCCTACGAGCAGTACTTC. As protein: CASSQVRRETPPYEQYF.

This clonotype was counted many times. The gene calls are TRBV7-2 and TRBJ1-5; perhaps TRBD1 as D (6 bases). V lost 6 bases to trimming and J lost 0 bases, with 9 bases between them. The CDR3 sequence is 14 residues long. The germline V gene has CDR1 SGHTA and CDR2 FQGNSA. The CDR3: CASRGGASNQPQHF. CDR3 nucleotides: TGTGCCAGCAGGGGGGGGGCTAGCAATCAGCCCCAGCATTTT.

This clonotype was seen many times. This chain connects TRBV7-9 to TRBJ1-1; 7 bases align to TRBD1. CDR1 and CDR2 (germline): SEHNR, FQNEAQ (reference sequence). V lost 2 bases and J lost 5; bases outside the gene matches: 5. The CDR3 contains 14 residues. CDR3 bases: TGTGCCAGCAGCTTAACAGGGGAATGGACTGAAGCTTTCTTT. Encoded protein: CASSLTGEWTEAFF.

The sample holds many counts of this clonotype. The gene calls are TRBV20-1 and TRBJ2-1, with no clear D. Trimming took off 0 bases at V and 3 bases at J, with 12 bases between the two ends. The CDR3 covers 15 residues. Germline V lookup: CDR1 DFQATT, CDR2 SNEGSKA (reference sequence). DNA of the CDR3: TGCAGTGCTAGAGAGAGGAGACTTCGCTACAATGAGCAGTTCTTC. Translating it yields CSARERRLRYNEQFF.

V usage is TRBV6-5 and J usage is TRBJ1-1; D is possibly TRBD1 (6 bases). This CDR3 is built from 13 residues. CDR1 and CDR2 (germline): MNHEY, SVGAGI. V was clipped by 2 bases and J by 5 bases, with 9 bases between them. This CDR3 reads CASSYEGGTEAFF. CDR3 bases: TGTGCCAGCAGTTACGAAGGGGGGACTGAAGCTTTCTTT.

This clonotype was observed many times. This rearrangement joins TRBV5-4 to TRBJ2-1; D gene ambiguous. V lost 7 bases to trimming and J lost 3 bases, with 5 bases between them. This CDR3 region has 11 residues. Germline V gene data show CDR1 as SGHNT and CDR2 as YYREEE (reference sequence). The CDR3 nucleotides are TGTGCCAGCGCCTACTACAATGAGCAGTTCTTC. Its protein product is CASAYYNEQFF.

There are many counts of this clonotype. The chain uses TRBV7-9 and TRBJ1-4; the match to TRBD1 covers 8 bases. CDR3 length: 15 amino acids. Germline CDR1 and CDR2: SEHNR and FQNEAQ (reference sequence). V dropped 5 bases and J dropped 12; count of bases not matched to a gene: 14. The CDR3 here is CASSPRTGYPYELFF. The CDR3 DNA is TGTGCCAGCAGCCCACGGACAGGGTATCCGTACGAACTGTTTTTT.

This clonotype was counted ten times or more. The chain couples TRBV29-1 to TRBJ2-3; 10 bases align to TRBD2. The germline V gene has CDR1 SQVTM and CDR2 ANQGSEA. V shed 5 bases, J shed 4 bases, and the junction held 6 bases outside the gene matches. The CDR3 length is 14 residues. Written as DNA, the CDR3 is TGCAGCGTTCCCACTAGCGGGAAAGCAGATACGCAGTATTTT. It translates to CSVPTSGKADTQYF.

This clonotype has a count of ten or more. The rearrangement uses TRBV14 and TRBJ2-2; TRBD2 matches 12 bases. V lost 1 base and J lost 0; bases outside the gene matches: 6. The CDR3 consists of 19 residues. Germline loops: CDR1 SGHDN, CDR2 FVKESK. For the CDR3, the DNA is TGTGCCAGCAGCCAAGTTGGACTAGCGGGAACCTCGAACACCGGGGAGCTGTTTTTT. It encodes CASSQVGLAGTSNTGELFF.

This clonotype was observed at least ten times. The chain has TRBV27 and TRBJ1-1, with a possible D match to TRBD1 (5 bases). Germline V gives CDR1 MNHEY, CDR2 SMNVEV (reference sequence). V lost 0 bases, J lost 3 bases, and 11 bases lay in between. CDR3 size: 15 residues. CDR3 sequence: CASSLSAGRYTEAFF. As DNA, the CDR3 is TGTGCCAGCAGTTTATCGGCAGGGCGGTACACTGAAGCTTTCTTT.

Many counts were recorded for this clonotype. V usage is TRBV6-2 or TRBV6-3 and J usage is TRBJ1-5; the D gene is possibly TRBD1 (5 bases). Germline V gene data show CDR1 as MNHEY and CDR2 as SVGEGT. V was clipped by 2 bases and J by 4 bases, with 12 bases between them. The CDR3 consists of 15 residues. Here the CDR3 DNA reads TGTGCCAGCAGTTACGGGACCCGGAGGAATCAGCCCCAGCATTTT. Translating gives CASSYGTRRNQPQHF.